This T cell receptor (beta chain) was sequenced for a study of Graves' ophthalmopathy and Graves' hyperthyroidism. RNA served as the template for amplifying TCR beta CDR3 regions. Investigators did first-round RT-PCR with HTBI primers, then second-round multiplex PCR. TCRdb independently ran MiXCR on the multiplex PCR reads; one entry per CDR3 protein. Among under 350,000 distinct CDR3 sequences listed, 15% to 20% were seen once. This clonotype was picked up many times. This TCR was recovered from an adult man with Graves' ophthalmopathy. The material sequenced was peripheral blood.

CDR3 residues: CASSYTHLNTEAFF. The CDR3 bases are TGTGCCAGCAGTTACACACACCTGAACACTGAAGCTTTCTTT. This sequence joins TRBV6-2 or TRBV6-3 and TRBJ1-1; D remains ambiguous. V shed 2 bases and J shed 0 bases, with 7 bases lying between them. This CDR3 is built from 14 residues. From germline, CDR1 is MNHEY and CDR2 SVGEGT.